Below, 2 T cell receptor beta chains from the same sample are listed, as sequenced in a study of cytomegalovirus exposure and HLA in healthy donors. The primer mix had 60 Vbeta and 13 Jbeta primers. The protocol was immunoSEQ multiplex PCR, while the TCRdb copy is restricted to in-frame clones and leaves out a portion. This table has 120,000 or so clones, 81% appearing once. Sequenced: PBMCs. The origin of the receptors is a man aged 18 to 29 in good health and CMV-seronegative.

The chain combines TRBV5-1 with TRBJ2-3; 7 positions agree with TRBD1. After removal of 4 bases from V and 0 bases from J, the junction contained 2 bases not matched to a gene. Germline V gives CDR1 SGHRS, CDR2 YFSETQ. This CDR3 spans 14 amino acids. This chain's CDR3 is CASSLTGSTDTQYF. The CDR3 region has the DNA TGCGCCAGCAGCCTGACAGGGAGCACAGATACGCAGTATTTT.

This rearrangement joins TRBV15 to TRBJ2-2; D possibly corresponds to TRBD1 (6 bases). The CDR3 extends over 18 amino acids. The V end lost 2 bases, the J end lost 0 bases, and 16 bases lay between the germline ends. Germline CDR1 and CDR2: LNHNV and YYDKDF (reference sequence). This chain's CDR3 is CATSRFRQEPTNTGELFF. CDR3 DNA sequence: TGTGCCACCAGCAGATTCCGACAGGAGCCTACGAACACCGGGGAGCTGTTTTTT.